This TCR beta chain comes out of a study of identical twins. V lost 0 bases to trimming and J lost 0 bases, with 8 bases between them. The germline gives CDR1 SEHNR, CDR2 FQNEAQ (reference sequence). The CDR3 consists of 16 residues. Study results and limitations: Out-of-frame beta chain sequences displayed weaker excess sharing between twins. Memory repertoires showed no such pattern, whereas abundant cord blood beta clonotypes carried fewer insertions.

MiXCR, run by TCRdb on the 5' RACE reads, gives a single entry per CDR3 protein. The table lists around 690,000 distinct CDR3 sequences, about 20% of them singletons. A remark on this clonotype: Its target is not known.

Another study also made use of these data, one on T cells expressing NK-cell markers. That paper adds: Sorted CD3+CD56-NKG2C+, CD3+CD56+NKG2C+ and CD3+CD56+NKG2C- T cells supplied the TCR beta repertoires. For several experiments, T cell sorting was restricted to the alpha-beta TCR population by means of an anti-gamma-delta TCR antibody.

The sequence was collected from a woman aged 18-35 years in good health. The material sequenced was PBMCs. The rearrangement joins TRBV7-9 to TRBJ1-4; D not certain. The CDR3 reads CASSLATVTTNEKLFF. The CDR3 DNA sequence: TGTGCCAGCAGCTTAGCCACTGTCACAACTAATGAAAAACTGTTTTTT.